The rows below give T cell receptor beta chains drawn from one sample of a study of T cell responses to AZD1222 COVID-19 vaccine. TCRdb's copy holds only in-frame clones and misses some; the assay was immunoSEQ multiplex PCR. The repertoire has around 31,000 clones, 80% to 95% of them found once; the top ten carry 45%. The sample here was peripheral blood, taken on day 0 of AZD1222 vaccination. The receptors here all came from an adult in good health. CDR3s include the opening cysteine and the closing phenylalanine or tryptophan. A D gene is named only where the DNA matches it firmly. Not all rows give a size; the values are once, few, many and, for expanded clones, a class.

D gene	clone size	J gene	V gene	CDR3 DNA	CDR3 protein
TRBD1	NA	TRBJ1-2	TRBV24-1	TGTGCCACCAGTGACTCGGGACAGAGTTATGGCTACACCTTC	CATSDSGQSYGYTF
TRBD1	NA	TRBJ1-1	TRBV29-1	TGCAGCGTCCGCGGACAGGGAATCACTGAAGCTTTCTTT	CSVRGQGITEAFF
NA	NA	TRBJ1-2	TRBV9	TGTGCCAGCAGCCCGGACTGGAACTATGGCTACACCTTC	CASSPDWNYGYTF
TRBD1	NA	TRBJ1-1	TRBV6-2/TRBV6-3	TGTGCCAGCAGTTACCCATGGGACAGGGGGCTTGGGACTGAAGCTTTCTTT	CASSYPWDRGLGTEAFF
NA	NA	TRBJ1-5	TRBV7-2	TGTGCCAGCAGCCCGGGAAGCCACAATCAGCCCCAGCATTTT	CASSPGSHNQPQHF
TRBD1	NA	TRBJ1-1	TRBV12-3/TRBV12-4	TGTGCCAGCAGGGGACAGTTGAACACTGAAGCTTTCTTT	CASRGQLNTEAFF
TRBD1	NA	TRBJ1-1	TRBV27	TGTGCCAGCAGTTTGGGACAGCACACTGAAGCTTTCTTT	CASSLGQHTEAFF
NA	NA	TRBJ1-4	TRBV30	TGTGCCTGGAGTTCAGGGACAACTAATGAAAAACTGTTTTTT	CAWSSGTTNEKLFF
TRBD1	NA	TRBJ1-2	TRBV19	TGTGCCAGTAGTAGACAGGGCACCTCCTATGGCTACACCTTC	CASSRQGTSYGYTF
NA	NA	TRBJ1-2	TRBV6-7	TGTGCCAGCAGCCCTCCCCGGGGCCCAGCTAACTATGGCTACACCTTC	CASSPPRGPANYGYTF
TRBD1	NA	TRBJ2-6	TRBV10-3	TGTGCCATCGGGCAGACAGGGGGATCTGGGGCCAACGTCCTGACTTTC	CAIGQTGGSGANVLTF
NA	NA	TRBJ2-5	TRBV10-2	TGCGCCAGCAGTACCGGGACCGCCCAAGGGGAGACCCAGTACTTC	CASSTGTAQGETQYF
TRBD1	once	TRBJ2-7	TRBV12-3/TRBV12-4	TGTGCCAGCGACGGACAGGGGGGATACGAGCAGTACTTC	CASDGQGGYEQYF
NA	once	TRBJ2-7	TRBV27	TGTGCCAGCAGTTTGGGCAGGGGACCCCACGAGCAGTACTTC	CASSLGRGPHEQYF
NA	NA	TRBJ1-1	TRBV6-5	TGTGCCAGCAGCCCCAGAGGGTTGGGCACTGAAGCTTTCTTT	CASSPRGLGTEAFF
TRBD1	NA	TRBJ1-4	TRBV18	TGTGCCAGCTCACTACAGGGGCCTCCTAATGAAAAACTGTTTTTT	CASSLQGPPNEKLFF
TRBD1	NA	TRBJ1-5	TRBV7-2	TGTGCCAGCAGCTTGAAGGACAGGGCCAATCAGCCCCAGCATTTT	CASSLKDRANQPQHF